The 16 T cell receptor beta chains in this list originate from one sample, sequenced in a study of control samples from healthy donors and cancer patients. Data came from immunoSEQ multiplex PCR; TCRdb stores just in-frame clones and leaves some out. The table has tens of thousands of clones, approximately 84% seen once. Sequenced: PBMCs. Receptors were obtained from a man in his 70s with lung cancer.

The chain carries TRBV5-4 and TRBJ1-3; a possible D gene is TRBD1 (6 bases). This CDR3 has 16 residues. In germline, CDR1 is SGHNT, CDR2 YYREEE (reference sequence). Trimming removed 0 bases at V and 4 bases at J, with 14 bases between. CDR3 DNA: TGTGCCAGCAGCTTGGGGCAGGGGATCGTCGGAAACACCATATATTTT. It encodes CASSLGQGIVGNTIYF. Together with reference TRBV5-4 and TRBJ1-3, the CDR3 gives the full variable domain: ETGVTQSPTHLIKTRGQQVTLRCSSQSGHNTVSWYQQALGQGPQFIFQYYREEENGRGNFPPRFSGLQFPNYSSELNVNALELDDSALYLCASSLGQGIVGNTIYFGEGSWLTVV.

The rearrangement uses TRBV5-5 and TRBJ1-4; D may be TRBD1 (6 bases). Germline V gene data show CDR1 as SGHKS and CDR2 as YYEKEE (reference sequence). This CDR3 is built from 15 residues. V gave up 4 bases and J gave up 1 base, with 11 bases separating them. In DNA form, the CDR3 reads TGTGCCAGCAGCGAACAGGGTCGAACTAATGAAAAACTGTTTTTT. Translating it yields CASSEQGRTNEKLFF.

In its sample, this clone was seen a few times. V and J are TRBV11-2 and TRBJ2-2; D not resolved. CDR3 length: 12 residues. The germline V and J ends were trimmed by 2 bases and 6 bases, with 4 bases remaining between them. Germline CDR1 is SGHAT and CDR2 is FQNNGV. The CDR3: CASSLRAGELFF. Written as DNA, the CDR3 is TGTGCCAGCAGCTTAAGAGCCGGGGAGCTGTTTTTT.

This chain joins TRBV28 and TRBJ1-3; TRBD1 might be the D (5 bases). The CDR3 length is 14 residues. Trimming removed 7 bases at V and 0 bases at J, with 10 bases between. Germline CDR1 and CDR2: MDHEN and SYDVKM. CDR3 region: CASTQGSSGNTIYF. In nucleotides, the CDR3 is TGTGCCAGCACCCAGGGTTCCTCTGGAAACACCATATATTTT. The full variable domain, rest sourced from reference TRBV28 and TRBJ1-3, is DVKVTQSSRYLVKRTGEKVFLECVQDMDHENMFWYRQDPGLGLRLIYFSYDVKMKEKGDIPEGYSVSREKKERFSLILESASTNQTSMYLCASTQGSSGNTIYFGEGSWLTVV.

V is TRBV18 and J is TRBJ2-7, with D maybe TRBD2 (5 bases). Germline V gene sequence: CDR1 KGHSH, CDR2 LQKENI. CDR3 length: 16 residues. V was shortened by 2 bases and J by 1 base, with 15 bases between the two germline ends. CDR3 sequence (DNA): TGTGCCAGCTCACCAAGTTCGGGGTTGGAATCCTACGAGCAGTACTTC. Amino acids: CASSPSSGLESYEQYF.

The rearrangement links TRBV20-1 to TRBJ2-5; D gene uncertain. Trimming pared 1 base from V and 4 bases from J, leaving 4 bases between. CDR3 length: 11 residues. Germline assignment: CDR1 DFQATT and CDR2 SNEGSKA (reference sequence). In DNA form, the CDR3 reads TGCAGTGCTAGAGTGGTAGAGACCCAGTACTTC. Its translation is CSARVVETQYF.

The rearrangement joins TRBV7-2 to TRBJ2-3; 7 bases match TRBD1. V gave up 5 bases and J gave up 4 bases; unmatched junction bases: 6. Looked up from germline, CDR1 is SGHTA and CDR2 is FQGNSA. There are 14 residues in the CDR3. CDR3 sequence (DNA): TGTGCCAGCAGCCCACCCACAGGGGCAGATACGCAGTATTTT. Translation gives CASSPPTGADTQYF.

The V gene is TRBV24-1, the J gene TRBJ1-2, with 11 bases matching TRBD1. V shed 3 bases, J shed 6 bases, and the junction held 5 bases outside the gene matches. The CDR3 is 15 amino acids. CDR1 is KGHDR, CDR2 SFDVKD, per germline. CDR3 nucleotides: TGTGCCACCAGTGATACCGGGACAGGGGGGCATGGCTACACCTTC. Protein: CATSDTGTGGHGYTF.

This rearrangement joins TRBV19 to TRBJ2-5; no reliable D call. Trimming removed 6 bases at V and 5 bases at J, with 13 bases between. The CDR3 runs to 13 residues. CDR1 LNHDA and CDR2 SQIVND come from the germline V gene (reference sequence). This chain's CDR3 is CASSLVSGETQYF. The CDR3, as DNA: TGTGCCAGTAGCCTAGTATCCGGGGAGACCCAGTACTTC.

V and J are TRBV18 and TRBJ1-6; no definite D call. V was cut by 1 base and J by 10 bases, with 14 bases left in between. The V gene's germline CDR1 is KGHSH and CDR2 LQKENI. The CDR3 is 15 amino acids. As DNA, the CDR3 is TGTGCCAGCTCACCACTCCGGGAGAAGGGCTCACCCCTCCACTTT. Amino acid sequence: CASSPLREKGSPLHF.

This clone came up a few times. This chain uses TRBV5-1 with TRBJ2-2, with TRBD1 identical over 7 bases. CDR3 length: 16 amino acids. The germline CDR1 and CDR2 sequences are SGHRS and YFSETQ. The junction had 11 bases not matched to a gene; V was cut back by 4 bases and J by 5 bases. CDR3 nucleotides: TGCGCCAGCAGCATTGACAGGGTCCCAATTACCGGGGAGCTGTTTTTT. This sequence encodes CASSIDRVPITGELFF.

The V gene is TRBV12-5, the J gene TRBJ1-1, with a weak D call TRBD1 (5 bases). V lost 1 base and J 8 bases, leaving 8 bases between the germline ends. The CDR3 is 12 residues long. CDR1 and CDR2 from the germline V gene are LGHNT and FRNRAP. The CDR3 loop reads CASGLGGWEAFF. DNA for the CDR3: TGTGCTAGTGGTTTGGGGGGGTGGGAAGCTTTCTTT. Drawing the rest from reference TRBV12-5 and TRBJ1-1, the complete variable domain is DARVTQTPRHKVTEMGQEVTMRCQPILGHNTVFWYRQTMMQGLELLAYFRNRAPLDDSGMPKDRFSAEMPDATLATLKIQPSEPRDSAVYFCASGLGGWEAFFGQGTRLTVV.

The DNA of the CDR3 is TGTGCCAGCAGCTTGTGGGGTCTCGAGGGCACTGAAGCTTTCTTT. This codes for CASSLWGLEGTEAFF. The V gene is TRBV5-6, the J gene TRBJ1-1; D is uncertain. Trimming removed 1 base from V and 4 bases from J, with 14 bases in between. The CDR3 consists of 15 residues. Germline lookup yields CDR1 SGHDT and CDR2 YYEEEE.

V and J are TRBV5-1 and TRBJ2-7; 8 positions agree with TRBD2. The CDR3 is 14 amino acids. Trimming removed 0 bases from V and 5 bases from J; junction bases left unmatched: 4. CDR1 and CDR2 from the germline V gene are SGHRS and YFSETQ. In DNA form, the CDR3 reads TGCGCCAGCAGCTTGGGGGGACTAGGGAACGAGCAGTACTTC. Its protein is CASSLGGLGNEQYF.

This rearrangement joins TRBV7-3 to TRBJ2-2; D unclear. The CDR3 has 14 residues. Looked up from germline, CDR1 is SGHTA and CDR2 is FQGTGA. V lost 2 bases and J 3 bases, leaving 7 bases between the germline ends. CDR3 in DNA: TGTGCCAGCAGCTTAGGGCCCTACACCGGGGAGCTGTTTTTT. It translates to CASSLGPYTGELFF.

The V and J genes are TRBV4-2 and TRBJ2-1; 11 nucleotides line up with TRBD1. CDR3 size: 15 residues. Looked up from germline, CDR1 is LGHNA and CDR2 is YNFKEQ. V gave up 4 bases and J gave up 7 bases; unmatched junction bases: 6. In nucleotides, the CDR3 is TGTGCCAGCAGCCTCCGGGACAGGGGGGGTAATGAGCAGTTCTTC. Its protein is CASSLRDRGGNEQFF.